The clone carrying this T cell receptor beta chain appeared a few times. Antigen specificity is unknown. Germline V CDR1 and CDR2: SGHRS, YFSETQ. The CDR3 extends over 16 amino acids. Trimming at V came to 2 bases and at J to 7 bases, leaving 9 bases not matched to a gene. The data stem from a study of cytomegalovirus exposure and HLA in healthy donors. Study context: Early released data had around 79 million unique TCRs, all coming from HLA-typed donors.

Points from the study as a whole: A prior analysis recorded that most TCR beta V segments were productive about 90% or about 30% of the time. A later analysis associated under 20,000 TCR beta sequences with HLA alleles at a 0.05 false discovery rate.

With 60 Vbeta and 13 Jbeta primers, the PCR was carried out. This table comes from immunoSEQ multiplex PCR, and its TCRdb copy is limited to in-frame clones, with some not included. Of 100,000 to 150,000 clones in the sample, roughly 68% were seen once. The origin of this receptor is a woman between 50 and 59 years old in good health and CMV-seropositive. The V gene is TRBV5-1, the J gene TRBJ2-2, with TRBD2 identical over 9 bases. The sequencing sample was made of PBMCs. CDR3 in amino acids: CASSFYASGVSGELFF. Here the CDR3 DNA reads TGCGCCAGCAGCTTTTATGCTAGCGGGGTGAGCGGGGAGCTGTTTTTT.